This entry features one TCR beta chain sequence. The antigen is undetermined. The sample is drawn from a study of cytomegalovirus exposure and HLA in healthy donors. Study results and caveats: In a later analysis, 15,000 to 20,000 TCR beta sequences were associated with HLA alleles at 0.05 false discovery rate.

The PCR was carried out with 60 Vbeta primers and 13 Jbeta primers. The assay was immunoSEQ multiplex PCR, and TCRdb's table has in-frame clones only and misses some. This table holds approximately 170,000 clones, around 80% found once. Germline lookup yields CDR1 MNHEY and CDR2 SMNVEV (reference sequence). The V end lost 8 bases, the J end lost 1 base, and 12 bases lay between the germline ends. CDR3 size: 13 residues. Source material: PBMCs. This clonotype was obtained from a boy between 2 and 10 years old in good health and CMV-seronegative. This chain uses TRBV27 with TRBJ2-7, with a weak D call TRBD1 (5 bases). The CDR3 spells CASAVGASYEQYF. The CDR3 DNA is TGTGCCAGCGCAGTTGGGGCGTCCTACGAGCAGTACTTC.